These 17 T cell receptor beta chains came from one sample sequenced in a study of cytotoxic CD8 clonotypes in ibrutinib-treated CLL. Sequenced by immunoSEQ multiplex PCR; TCRdb stores in-frame clones only, minus some. This table has approximately 140,000 clones, about 80% appearing once. Sequenced material: PBMCs, taken after 12 months of ibrutinib treatment. These receptors all come from a human donor with chronic lymphocytic leukemia.

The chain joins TRBV7-3 to TRBJ2-1, with unresolved D. CDR1 and CDR2 (germline): SGHTA, FQGTGA. The CDR3 is made up of 14 amino acids. The ends were cut back, 5 bases at V and 14 bases at J, with 22 bases in the middle. The CDR3 DNA sequence: TGTGCCAGCAGCCCGAAGGGTGGCGTCGGCCAAAAGTTCTTC. Translation gives CASSPKGGVGQKFF.

The chain has TRBV13 and TRBJ2-3, with 12 bases aligning to TRBD2. The CDR3 has 19 amino acids. Germline CDR1 PRHDT, CDR2 FYEKMQ (reference sequence). The J segment lost 4 bases and the V segment lost 4 bases, leaving 15 bases of the junction unmatched. The CDR3 nucleotides read TGTGCCAGCAGCTCGAACCCCGACTCTAGCGGGGGGGCCGCAGATACGCAGTATTTT. This sequence encodes CASSSNPDSSGGAADTQYF.

This clone was counted a few times. This chain connects TRBV7-9 to TRBJ2-5, with D perhaps being TRBD1 or TRBD2 (5 bases each). Germline CDR1 reads SEHNR; CDR2 reads FQNEAQ (reference sequence). There are 14 residues in the CDR3. V was cut by 1 base and J by 5 bases, with 11 bases left in between. In DNA form, the CDR3 reads TGTGCCAGCAGCTTAGGGGGACGGGGCGAGACCCAGTACTTC. Translated, it gives CASSLGGRGETQYF.

The chain combines TRBV6-1 with TRBJ2-6; D possibly corresponds to TRBD1 (5 bases). This CDR3 has 15 residues. V was shortened by 1 base and J by 4 bases, with 8 bases between the two germline ends. Germline CDR1 and CDR2: MNHNS and SASEGT. CDR3 protein: CASSEEGYGANVLTF. The CDR3 DNA reads TGTGCCAGCAGTGAAGAGGGGTACGGGGCCAACGTCCTGACTTTC.

The chain couples TRBV2 to TRBJ2-2; TRBD1 matches 7 bases. The CDR3 runs 13 residues. CDR1 and CDR2 (germline): SNHLY, FYNNEI. V was clipped by 5 bases and J by 5 bases; unmatched bases: 2. CDR3 nucleotide sequence: TGTGCCAGCAGTAACAGGGGAACCGGGGAGCTGTTTTTT. Its protein is CASSNRGTGELFF.

The chain joins TRBV6-5 to TRBJ2-3; D remains unclear. Germline-derived CDR1 and CDR2 are MNHEY and SVGAGI. Trimming removed 8 bases at V and 3 bases at J, with 9 bases between. The CDR3 has 12 residues. The CDR3 is CASSDTTDTQYF. Written as DNA, the CDR3 is TGTGCCAGCTCAGACACTACAGATACGCAGTATTTT.

In its sample, this clone was seen once. The chain employs TRBV28 and TRBJ2-7, with a possible D match to TRBD1 (5 bases). The CDR3 consists of 14 residues. Germline CDR1 and CDR2: MDHEN and SYDVKM. The V gene lost 7 bases and the J gene lost 6 bases, with 19 bases spanning the gap. In DNA form, the CDR3 reads TGTGCCAGCACAAGAGAGCCATCAGGGTCCGAGCAGTACTTC. It translates to CASTREPSGSEQYF.

The chain has TRBV6-5 and TRBJ1-2, with D hard to call. V was shortened by 5 bases and J by 2 bases, with 15 bases between the two germline ends. This CDR3 is built from 15 residues. Germline values: CDR1 MNHEY, CDR2 SVGAGI. The CDR3 coding sequence is TGTGCCAGCAGTAAGACGGACGGGCTAAACTATGGCTACACCTTC. Its translation is CASSKTDGLNYGYTF.

CDR3 sequence (DNA): TGTGCCAGCCTCAATTCCTACGAGCAGTACTTC. As protein: CASLNSYEQYF. This chain links TRBV2 with TRBJ2-7; D is undetermined. The germline V gene encodes CDR1 SNHLY and CDR2 FYNNEI. V lost 8 bases to trimming and J lost 1 base, with 6 bases between them. CDR3 length equals 11 residues.

J is TRBJ2-7 and V is TRBV5-1; no clear D gene. The CDR3 has 15 amino acids. V lost 0 bases to trimming and J lost 2 bases, with 12 bases between them. The germline gives CDR1 SGHRS, CDR2 YFSETQ. CDR3 sequence: CASSLVGQAPYEQYF. The CDR3 region has the DNA TGCGCCAGCAGCTTGGTCGGGCAGGCTCCCTACGAGCAGTACTTC.

This sequence joins TRBV7-8 and TRBJ2-7; possible D gene TRBD1, 5 bases. V dropped 1 base and J dropped 0 bases, with 19 bases sitting between them. The CDR3 is 18 amino acids. Germline CDR1 is SGHVS and CDR2 is FQNEAQ. CDR3 sequence reads: CASSLVGVGSTLSYEQYF. The CDR3 bases are TGTGCCAGCAGCTTAGTAGGGGTAGGCAGCACCCTCTCCTACGAGCAGTACTTC.

V is TRBV11-3 and J is TRBJ2-7; D possibly uses TRBD1 or TRBD2 (6 bases each). V was cut by 3 bases and J by 6 bases, with 9 bases left in between. The CDR3 runs 12 residues. Per the germline V gene, CDR1 is SGHNT and CDR2 is YENEEA. The CDR3 here is CASSLRGVEQYF. The CDR3 DNA reads as TGTGCCAGCAGCTTGAGGGGGGTCGAGCAGTACTTC.

This chain connects TRBV9 to TRBJ1-1, with unresolved D. Trimming took off 2 bases at V and 4 bases at J, with 9 bases between the two ends. Germline V gene data show CDR1 as SGDLS and CDR2 as YYNGEE. The length of the CDR3 is 13 residues. CDR3 sequence reads: CASSVPSGTEAFF. CDR3 nucleotides: TGTGCCAGCAGCGTTCCCTCCGGCACTGAAGCTTTCTTT.

V and J are TRBV6-5 and TRBJ1-2; D may be TRBD1 (5 bases). V was pared by 4 bases and J by 6 bases, with 21 bases between. CDR3 length: 16 residues. CDR1 MNHEY and CDR2 SVGAGI come from the germline V gene. CDR3 coding DNA: TGTGCCAGCAGTTTCCACCGTTCGGGGCCCCCCGATGGCTACACCTTC. Residues: CASSFHRSGPPDGYTF.

The V call is TRBV6-1, the J call TRBJ1-5, with a tentative D call TRBD1 (6 bases). Per germline, CDR1 MNHNS and CDR2 SASEGT. V lost 4 bases and J 5 bases, leaving 15 bases between the germline ends. This CDR3 has 15 residues. The CDR3 sequence: CASSAETGIHQPQHF. The CDR3 DNA reads TGTGCCAGCAGTGCGGAAACAGGGATTCATCAGCCCCAGCATTTT.

The genes are TRBV30 and TRBJ1-4; D ambiguous. Germline V lookup: CDR1 GTSNPN, CDR2 SVGIG (reference sequence). Trimming removed 5 bases at V and 1 base at J, with 11 bases between. CDR3 length: 14 amino acids. The CDR3 loop reads CAWRLMGTNEKLFF. Written as DNA, the CDR3 is TGTGCCTGGCGGCTGATGGGAACTAATGAAAAACTGTTTTTT.

The V and J genes are TRBV9 and TRBJ2-7, with 10 bases that match TRBD2. The CDR3 contains 14 residues. Germline loops: CDR1 SGDLS, CDR2 YYNGEE. Unmatched junction bases numbered 4, after V lost 4 bases and J lost 3 bases. CDR3 protein: CASSPRLAGYEQYF. The CDR3 DNA reads TGTGCCAGCAGCCCGAGACTAGCGGGCTACGAGCAGTACTTC.